These 18 T cell receptor beta chains originate from one sample sequenced in a study of OX40 agonist ivuxolimab in advanced cancers. Libraries were prepared through the immunoSEQ multiplex PCR assay. TCRdb carries this immuneACCESS record with in-frame sequences only. Its versions omit some clonotypes, under half of them owing to an unresolved V gene in the studies checked, with the rest unexplained. The sample includes roughly 100,000 clones, with just under 90% observed a single time. The biggest ten clones account for 6.5% to 8.5% of the sample. The sequencing used CD4+ or CD8+ T cells sorted from blood, collected in a trial of the OX40 agonist ivuxolimab. These TCRs come from an adult with an advanced solid tumor such as melanoma, head and neck, liver or kidney cancer.

This chain uses TRBV5-4 with TRBJ2-1; D is unresolved. The CDR3 has 13 amino acids. Trimming stripped 2 bases from V and 4 bases from J, with 7 bases between. The germline CDR1 and CDR2 sequences are SGHNT and YYREEE (reference sequence). The CDR3 sequence: CASSLSKYNEQFF. The CDR3 DNA reads as TGTGCCAGCAGCTTATCTAAATACAATGAGCAGTTCTTC.

The chain is built from TRBV5-1 and TRBJ2-7; no definite D call. Germline-derived CDR1 and CDR2 are SGHRS and YFSETQ. CDR3 length: 13 amino acids. V was pared by 2 bases and J by 1 base, with 7 bases between. The CDR3 here is CASSFGGSYEQYF. DNA for the CDR3: TGCGCCAGCAGCTTCGGCGGATCCTACGAGCAGTACTTC.

The V call is TRBV7-9, the J call TRBJ2-7; 9 bases are a match to TRBD1. V was clipped by 5 bases and J by 2 bases; unmatched bases: 7. Germline V lookup: CDR1 SEHNR, CDR2 FQNEAQ (reference sequence). This CDR3 contains 15 residues. CDR3 bases: TGTGCCAGCAGCCCACCGGGACAGGGCGCCTACGAGCAGTACTTC. It yields the protein CASSPPGQGAYEQYF.

About this clone itself: At one end the junction does not follow the germline gene, possibly because of a read error. This rearrangement joins TRBV5-7 to TRBJ1-2, with 8 positions matching TRBD1. TRBV5-7 is an ORF; its function is uncertain. There are 18 residues in the CDR3. CDR3 in amino acids: CASSLVCSRTGYRYGYTF. CDR3 nucleotide sequence: TGTGCCAGCAGTTTGGTTTGTTCCAGGACAGGGTATCGCTATGGCTACACCTTC.

The J gene is TRBJ2-7, the V gene TRBV5-1, with 7 bases identical to TRBD2. The trim removed 6 bases at V and 1 base at J, leaving 4 bases unmatched. Germline-derived CDR1 and CDR2 are SGHRS and YFSETQ. This CDR3 is built from 13 residues. Written as DNA, the CDR3 is TGCGCCAGCATCGCTAGCGGTTCCTACGAGCAGTACTTC. Translated, it gives CASIASGSYEQYF.

This chain joins TRBV14 and TRBJ2-5, with 7 nucleotides matching TRBD2. Trimming at V came to 5 bases and at J to 1 base, leaving 4 bases not matched to a gene. The CDR3 loop spans 14 amino acids. Germline lookup yields CDR1 SGHDN and CDR2 FVKESK. The CDR3 region is CASSVRTSQETQYF. The CDR3 coding sequence is TGTGCCAGCAGCGTCCGGACTAGCCAAGAGACCCAGTACTTC.

The rearrangement links TRBV5-1 to TRBJ2-3, with 13 bases fitting TRBD2. The length of the CDR3 is 16 residues. V shed 5 bases and J 2 bases; nucleotides not matched to a gene: 5. Germline V gene data show CDR1 as SGHRS and CDR2 as YFSETQ. This CDR3 reads CASRRGTSGTTDTQYF. In nucleotides, the CDR3 is TGCGCCAGCAGACGAGGGACTAGCGGGACCACAGATACGCAGTATTTT.

The chain joins TRBV5-5 to TRBJ1-6; no firm D call. Germline assignment: CDR1 SGHKS and CDR2 YYEKEE (reference sequence). CDR3 length: 15 amino acids. Trimming shortened V by 0 bases and J by 7 bases, and 11 bases separated the two germline ends. Written as DNA, the CDR3 is TGTGCCAGCAGCTTGGTTCAGGCGGGCAATTCACCCCTCCACTTT. Translation gives CASSLVQAGNSPLHF. The entire variable domain, with the rest obtained from reference TRBV5-5 and TRBJ1-6, is as follows: DAGVTQSPTHLIKTRGQQVTLRCSPISGHKSVSWYQQVLGQGPQFIFQYYEKEERGRGNFPDRFSARQFPNYSSELNVNALLLGDSALYLCASSLVQAGNSPLHFGNGTRLTVT.

This chain's CDR3 is CASSGVAGRADTQYF. The CDR3 bases are TGTGCCAGCAGTGGGGTAGCGGGAAGGGCAGATACGCAGTATTTT. The chain recombines TRBV6-5 with TRBJ2-3; 8 bases line up with TRBD2. The CDR3 has 15 residues. Germline V lookup: CDR1 MNHEY, CDR2 SVGAGI. V gave up 5 bases and J gave up 4 bases; unmatched junction bases: 8.

The chain carries TRBV27 and TRBJ2-7, with a possible D match to TRBD2 (6 bases). Germline CDR1 reads MNHEY; CDR2 reads SMNVEV (reference sequence). The CDR3 is 14 residues long. Trimming took off 5 bases at V and 1 base at J, with 12 bases between the two ends. The CDR3 DNA follows: TGTGCCAGCAGTCCGAGAGGACTATCCTACGAGCAGTACTTC. Translated: CASSPRGLSYEQYF.

V gene TRBV29-1 combines with J gene TRBJ2-5, with D unclear. CDR1 and CDR2 from the germline V gene are SQVTM and ANQGSEA. The CDR3 runs 13 residues. Trimming took off 6 bases at V and 5 bases at J, with 16 bases between the two ends. CDR3 sequence reads: CSVAVLDSETQYF. The CDR3 coding sequence is TGCAGCGTCGCGGTGCTAGATAGCGAGACCCAGTACTTC. The whole variable domain, remainder taken from reference TRBV29-1 and TRBJ2-5, is SAVISQKPSRDICQRGTSLTIQCQVDSQVTMMFWYRQQPGQSLTLIATANQGSEATYESGFVIDKFPISRPNLTFSTLTVSNMSPEDSSIYLCSVAVLDSETQYFGPGTRLLVL.

The chain couples TRBV2 to TRBJ2-5, with D perhaps TRBD2 (5 bases). V was clipped by 0 bases and J by 14 bases, with 7 bases between them. The CDR3 length is 10 residues. Germline CDR1 is SNHLY and CDR2 is FYNNEI. CDR3 protein: CASSEAGLYF. CDR3 DNA sequence: TGTGCCAGCAGTGAAGCTGGACTCTACTTC. Full variable domain (missing parts from reference TRBV2 and TRBJ2-5): EPEVTQTPSHQVTQMGQEVILRCVPISNHLYFYWYRQILGQKVEFLVSFYNNEISEKSEIFDDQFSVERPDGSNFTLKIRSTKLEDSAMYFCASSEAGLYFGPGTRLLVL.

The chain is built from TRBV18 and TRBJ2-3; D remains unclear. This CDR3 has 16 residues. In germline, CDR1 is KGHSH, CDR2 LQKENI. The germline V and J ends were trimmed by 3 bases and 2 bases, with 15 bases remaining between them. Written as DNA, the CDR3 is TGTGCCAGCTCACCTCGCGGCCCCCTAATCACAGATACGCAGTATTTT. Protein: CASSPRGPLITDTQYF. The variable domain in full, completed from reference TRBV18 and TRBJ2-3, reads NAGVMQNPRHLVRRRGQEARLRCSPMKGHSHVYWYRQLPEEGLKFMVYLQKENIIDESGMPKERFSAEFPKEGPSILRIQQVVRGDSAAYFCASSPRGPLITDTQYFGPGTRLTVL.

Comments on this clone: The junction departs from germline at one end; a sequencing error may be responsible. The rearrangement uses TRBV5-1 and TRBJ2-3; D is undetermined. Germline CDR1 SGHRS, CDR2 YFSETQ. The CDR3 runs to 14 residues. The CDR3 reads CASSSELDPRSGCF. CDR3 nucleotide sequence: TGCGCCAGCAGCTCCGAACTGGACCCTCGGTCCGGGTGTTTT.

As regards this clone: Other DNA sequences in the sample encode the same CDR3. The chain combines TRBV13 with TRBJ2-7; 7 bases are a match to TRBD1. This CDR3 is 14 amino acids long. From germline, CDR1 is PRHDT and CDR2 FYEKMQ (reference sequence). V shed 5 bases and J 3 bases; nucleotides not matched to a gene: 7. CDR3 in amino acids: CASSPGTANYEQYF. The CDR3 DNA sequence: TGTGCCAGCAGCCCCGGGACAGCGAACTACGAGCAGTACTTC.

J is TRBJ2-2 and V is TRBV14; the D is unclear. Germline V gene sequence: CDR1 SGHDN, CDR2 FVKESK. The CDR3 is 13 residues long. Trimming shortened V by 5 bases and J by 6 bases, and 10 bases separated the two germline ends. The CDR3 loop reads CASSKHYPGELFF. CDR3 in DNA: TGTGCCAGCAGCAAACACTATCCCGGGGAGCTGTTTTTT.

The genes are TRBV27 and TRBJ2-3, with unresolved D. The CDR3 runs 12 residues. The germline V gene has CDR1 MNHEY and CDR2 SMNVEV (reference sequence). V lost 5 bases and J 7 bases, leaving 10 bases between the germline ends. Here the CDR3 reads CASSRTANTQYF. The CDR3 nucleotides read TGTGCCAGCAGTCGGACCGCAAATACGCAGTATTTT.

The chain employs TRBV5-8 and TRBJ2-7; 8 bases map to TRBD2. Germline V gene sequence: CDR1 SGHTS, CDR2 YDEGEE. V was clipped by 6 bases and J by 3 bases; unmatched bases: 11. This CDR3 comprises 15 residues. CDR3 amino acids: CASIPAGGPLYEQYF. For the CDR3, the DNA is TGTGCCAGCATCCCGGCGGGAGGTCCTCTCTACGAGCAGTACTTC.